The source of this T cell receptor (beta chain) is a study of cytomegalovirus exposure and HLA in healthy donors. Study details: It was reported in a later analysis that the 90 to 150 validation repertoires used the same platform as the approximately 670 first-cohort repertoires.

The table came from immunoSEQ multiplex PCR; TCRdb's copy has only in-frame clones and leaves some out. Among a few hundred thousand clones listed, approximately 80% were seen once. V shed 9 bases and J shed 5 bases, with 10 bases lying between them. This CDR3 has 11 residues. Germline CDR1 and CDR2: SEHNR and FQNEAQ (reference sequence). Separate from the approximately 600-subject first cohort was the roughly 130-subject validation cohort, to which the donors belonged. Sequenced material: PBMCs. J is TRBJ1-2 and V is TRBV7-9; D remains ambiguous. The sequence was obtained from a woman in her thirties in good health and CMV-seropositive. The CDR3 here is CASRTGYGYTF. CDR3 DNA: TGTGCCAGTCGGACGGGGTATGGCTACACCTTC. Full variable domain (remainder filled in from reference TRBV7-9 and TRBJ1-2): DTGVSQNPRHKITKRGQNVTFRCDPISEHNRLYWYRQTLGQGPEFLTYFQNEAQLEKSRLLSDRFSAERPKGSFSTLEIQRTEQGDSAMYLCASRTGYGYTFGSGTRLTVV.